This T cell receptor (beta chain) comes out of a study of cytomegalovirus exposure and HLA in healthy donors. Study-wide results and limits: TCR beta chains numbering some 150 were designated cytomegalovirus-associated. Immune exposure was documented only through CMV serostatus.

Germline V gene lookup returns CDR1 SGDLS and CDR2 YYNGEE. This CDR3 comprises 13 residues. Trimming at V came to 4 bases and at J to 6 bases, leaving 4 bases not matched to a gene. Primers for the PCR totalled 60 Vbeta and 13 Jbeta. Method: immunoSEQ multiplex PCR; TCRdb's copy keeps in-frame clones and lacks some. This repertoire shows approximately 50,000 clones, around three quarters found once; its top ten account for 8.1%. A note on this clone: Its target is not known.

The gene calls are TRBV9 and TRBJ1-2; 9 bases are shared with TRBD1. The sample was PBMCs. This sequence originates from a man younger than 40 in good health and CMV-seropositive. The CDR3 here is CASSPRQGDGYTF. Written as DNA, the CDR3 is TGTGCCAGCAGCCCCCGACAGGGGGATGGCTACACCTTC.